What follows are 10 T cell receptor beta chains derived from one specimen sequenced in a study of shared clonotypes between healthy human individuals. Naive CD8 isolation took CD45RO-negative cells positively selected for CCR7 and excluded terminally differentiated effector memory CD45RA+ cells. Repertoires were generated with immunoSEQ multiplex PCR, while TCRdb's copy carries only in-frame clones and drops some. The sample consists of about 2,100,000 clones, about 92% of them appearing once. The specimen sequenced was naive CD8+ T cells from PBMCs. These receptors came from a man in his late teens or twenties in good health. Some clones in this sample may be carry-over from other donors' samples.

This chain connects TRBV19 to TRBJ2-3; D may correspond to TRBD1 or TRBD2 (5 bases each). V lost 5 bases and J lost 2, with 14 bases in between. The CDR3 loop spans 15 amino acids. Germline values: CDR1 LNHDA, CDR2 SQIVND (reference sequence). CDR3 amino acids: CASSSLRDVTDTQYF. The CDR3 nucleotides read TGTGCCAGTAGTTCACTCAGGGACGTCACAGATACGCAGTATTTT.

The chain carries TRBV19 and TRBJ1-1; D is ambiguous. Trimming cost V 8 bases and J 5 bases, with 12 bases left between them. The CDR3 totals 12 residues. The V gene's germline CDR1 is LNHDA and CDR2 SQIVND (reference sequence). CDR3 coding DNA: TGTGCCAGTGGAGATATTGGAACTGAAGCTTTCTTT. Its translation: CASGDIGTEAFF. The full variable domain, its missing parts supplied by reference TRBV19 and TRBJ1-1, is DGGITQSPKYLFRKEGQNVTLSCEQNLNHDAMYWYRQDPGQGLRLIYYSQIVNDFQKGDIAEGYSVSREKKESFPLTVTSAQKNPTAFYLCASGDIGTEAFFGQGTRLTVV.

The rearrangement links TRBV28 to TRBJ1-2; D gene uncertain. The V end lost 1 base, the J end lost 1 base, and 7 bases lay between the germline ends. Germline V lookup: CDR1 MDHEN, CDR2 SYDVKM. The CDR3 spans 14 residues. The CDR3 DNA reads TGTGCCAGCAGTTTATATCCGGTTAACTATGGCTACACCTTC. The encoded protein is CASSLYPVNYGYTF.

V is TRBV6-1 and J is TRBJ2-6, with D possibly being TRBD2 (5 bases). The CDR3 has 14 amino acids. V shed 8 bases and J shed 2 bases, with 10 bases lying between them. In germline, CDR1 is MNHNS, CDR2 SASEGT. Written as DNA, the CDR3 is TGTGCCAGCCGGAAGAGGGCTGGGGCCAACGTCCTGACTTTC. Translating gives CASRKRAGANVLTF.

This sequence joins TRBV7-8 and TRBJ1-2, with 10 bases identical to TRBD1. Germline V CDR1 and CDR2: SGHVS, FQNEAQ. Unmatched junction bases numbered 4, after V lost 3 bases and J lost 3 bases. This CDR3 comprises 15 residues. The CDR3 DNA sequence: TGTGCCAGCAGCTTGCGACAGGGGGCCGACTATGGCTACACCTTC. This gives the protein CASSLRQGADYGYTF.

This clone has just one count. This sequence joins TRBV15 and TRBJ2-7; possible D gene TRBD1, 5 bases. Trimming removed 4 bases from V and 4 bases from J, with 14 bases in between. CDR1 is LNHNV and CDR2 is YYDKDF in the germline V gene (reference sequence). The CDR3 is made up of 14 amino acids. Here the CDR3 DNA reads TGTGCCACCAGCATGGGCTTGGGGCCTTACGAGCAGTACTTC. Protein sequence: CATSMGLGPYEQYF.

V usage is TRBV4-1 and J usage is TRBJ1-2; a weak D match, TRBD1 (5 bases). The germline CDR1 and CDR2 sequences are MGHRA and YSYEKL. Trimming took off 4 bases at V and 3 bases at J, with 21 bases between the two ends. This CDR3 has 17 amino acids. The chain's CDR3 is CASSPGERTGLDYGYTF. The DNA of the CDR3 is TGCGCCAGCAGCCCGGGGGAGAGAACGGGACTTGACTATGGCTACACCTTC.

The chain joins TRBV6-4 to TRBJ2-2, with unresolved D. CDR3 size: 13 residues. V lost 8 bases and J lost 7, with 14 bases in between. Germline loops: CDR1 MRHNA, CDR2 SNTAGT. CDR3 loop: CASARWVGGELFF. DNA for the CDR3: TGTGCCAGCGCCCGGTGGGTAGGCGGGGAGCTGTTTTTT.

The rearrangement joins TRBV29-1 to TRBJ1-2; weak D call: TRBD1 (6 bases). V lost 2 bases to trimming and J lost 3 bases, with 13 bases between them. This CDR3 contains 14 residues. Looked up from germline, CDR1 is SQVTM and CDR2 is ANQGSEA. The CDR3: CSVERAGEDYGYTF. In nucleotides, the CDR3 is TGCAGCGTTGAAAGGGCAGGGGAGGACTATGGCTACACCTTC.

The J gene is TRBJ2-7, the V gene TRBV27; no reliable D call. Germline-derived CDR1 and CDR2 are MNHEY and SMNVEV (reference sequence). Trimming took 5 bases from V and 6 from J, leaving 20 bases between them. The length of the CDR3 is 15 residues. CDR3 sequence: CASSPTRLKWGEQYF. CDR3 coding DNA: TGTGCCAGCAGTCCTACGAGACTTAAATGGGGCGAGCAGTACTTC.